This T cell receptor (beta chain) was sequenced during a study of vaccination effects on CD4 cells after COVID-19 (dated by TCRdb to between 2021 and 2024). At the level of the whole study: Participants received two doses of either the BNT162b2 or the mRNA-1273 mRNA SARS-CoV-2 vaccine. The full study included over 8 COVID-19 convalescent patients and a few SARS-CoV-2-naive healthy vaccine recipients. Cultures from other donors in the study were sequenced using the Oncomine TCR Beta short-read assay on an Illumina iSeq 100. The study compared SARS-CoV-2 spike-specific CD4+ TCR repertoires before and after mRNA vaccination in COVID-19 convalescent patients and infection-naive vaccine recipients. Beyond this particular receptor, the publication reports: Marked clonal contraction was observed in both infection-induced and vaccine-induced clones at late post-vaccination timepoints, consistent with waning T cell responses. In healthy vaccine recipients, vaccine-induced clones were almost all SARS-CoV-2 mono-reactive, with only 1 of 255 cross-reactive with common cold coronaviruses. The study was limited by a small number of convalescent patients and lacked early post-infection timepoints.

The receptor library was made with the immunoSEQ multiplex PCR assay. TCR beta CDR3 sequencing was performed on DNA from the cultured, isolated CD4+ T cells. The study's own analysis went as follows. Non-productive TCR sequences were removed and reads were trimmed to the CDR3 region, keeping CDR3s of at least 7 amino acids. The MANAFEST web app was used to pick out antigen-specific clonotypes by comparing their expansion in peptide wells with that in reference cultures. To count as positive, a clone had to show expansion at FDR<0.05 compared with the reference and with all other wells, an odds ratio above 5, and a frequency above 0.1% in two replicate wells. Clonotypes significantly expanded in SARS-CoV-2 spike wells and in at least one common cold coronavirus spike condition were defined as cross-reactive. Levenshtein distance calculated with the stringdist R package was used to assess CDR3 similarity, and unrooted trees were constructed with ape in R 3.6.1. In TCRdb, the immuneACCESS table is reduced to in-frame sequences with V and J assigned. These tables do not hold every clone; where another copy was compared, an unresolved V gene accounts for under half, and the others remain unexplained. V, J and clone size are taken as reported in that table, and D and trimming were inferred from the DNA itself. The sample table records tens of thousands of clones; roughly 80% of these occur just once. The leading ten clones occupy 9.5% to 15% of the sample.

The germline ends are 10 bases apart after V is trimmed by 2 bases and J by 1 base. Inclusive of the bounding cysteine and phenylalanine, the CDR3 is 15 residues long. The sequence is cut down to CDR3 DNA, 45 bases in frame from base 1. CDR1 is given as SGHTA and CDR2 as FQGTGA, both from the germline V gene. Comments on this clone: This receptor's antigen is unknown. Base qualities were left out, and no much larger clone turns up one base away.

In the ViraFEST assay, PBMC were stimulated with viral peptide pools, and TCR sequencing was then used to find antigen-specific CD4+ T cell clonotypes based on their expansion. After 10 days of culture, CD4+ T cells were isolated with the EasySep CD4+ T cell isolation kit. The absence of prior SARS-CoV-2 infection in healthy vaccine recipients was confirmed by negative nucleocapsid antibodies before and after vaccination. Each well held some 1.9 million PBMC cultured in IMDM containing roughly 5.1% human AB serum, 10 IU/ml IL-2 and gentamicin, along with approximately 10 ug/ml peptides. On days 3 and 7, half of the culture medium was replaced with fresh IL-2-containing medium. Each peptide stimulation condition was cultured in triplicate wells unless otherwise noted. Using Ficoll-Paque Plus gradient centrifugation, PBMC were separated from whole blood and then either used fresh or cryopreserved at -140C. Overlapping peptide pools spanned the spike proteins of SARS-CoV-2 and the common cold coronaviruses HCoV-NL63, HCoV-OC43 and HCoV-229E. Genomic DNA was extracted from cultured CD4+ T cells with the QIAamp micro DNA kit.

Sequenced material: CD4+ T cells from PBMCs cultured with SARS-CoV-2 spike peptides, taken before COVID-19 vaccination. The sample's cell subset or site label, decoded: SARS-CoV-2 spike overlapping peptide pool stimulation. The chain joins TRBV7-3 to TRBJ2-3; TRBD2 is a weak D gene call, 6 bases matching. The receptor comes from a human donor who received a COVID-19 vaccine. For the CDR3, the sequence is CASSLWGGGTDTQYF. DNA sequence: TGTGCCAGCAGCTTATGGGGCGGGGGCACAGATACGCAGTATTTT. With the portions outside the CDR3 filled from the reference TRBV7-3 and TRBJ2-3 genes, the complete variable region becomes GAGVSQTPSNKVTEKGKYVELRCDPISGHTALYWYRQSLGQGPEFLIYFQGTGAADDSGLPNDRFFAVRPEGSVSTLKIQRTERGDSAVYLCASSLWGGGTDTQYFGPGTRLTVL.